The next 9 T cell receptor beta chains were all read from a single sample in a study of technical replicates of blood from several donors. The assay was immunoSEQ multiplex PCR, and TCRdb's table has in-frame clones only and misses some. Of tens of thousands of clones listed, around 90% are singletons. The sequencing sample was made of T cells isolated from PBMCs. Receptors originate from a human donor in good health.

The chain employs TRBV7-7 and TRBJ2-2; TRBD1 agrees at 7 bases. CDR3 length: 15 residues. Germline V CDR1 and CDR2: SSHAT, FNYEAQ (reference sequence). V trimming: 3 bases; J trimming: 2 bases; junction bases outside the gene matches: 3. The CDR3 DNA reads as TGTGCCAGCAGCTTTGCAGGGGGAAACACCGGGGAGCTGTTTTTT. Encoded protein: CASSFAGGNTGELFF.

The chain employs TRBV14 and TRBJ1-2; D is unresolved. This CDR3 is 17 amino acids long. Germline assignment: CDR1 SGHDN and CDR2 FVKESK. The V end lost 3 bases, the J end lost 2 bases, and 19 bases lay between the germline ends. The CDR3 loop is CASSHRPRGQENYGYTF. Written as DNA, the CDR3 is TGTGCCAGCAGCCACCGCCCTCGAGGGCAAGAAAACTATGGCTACACCTTC.

The gene calls are TRBV11-3 and TRBJ2-5; 7 positions match TRBD2. The CDR3 has 13 amino acids. J gave up 5 bases and V 5 bases, and 5 bases lay outside the gene matches. The germline V gene has CDR1 SGHNT and CDR2 YENEEA. CDR3 region: CASSRGSGETQYF. In DNA form, the CDR3 reads TGTGCCAGCAGCCGCGGTAGCGGGGAGACCCAGTACTTC.

Written as DNA, the CDR3 is TGTGCCAGCAGACCGCGGACAGGGTCCTTTGAAGCTTTCTTT. Its protein is CASRPRTGSFEAFF. This chain connects TRBV7-9 to TRBJ1-1, with 8 positions matching TRBD1. The CDR3 contains 14 residues. The germline gives CDR1 SEHNR, CDR2 FQNEAQ (reference sequence). J was trimmed by 7 bases and V by 6 bases; bases with no gene match: 10.

The chain combines TRBV7-9 with TRBJ1-5, with D uncertain. Germline V CDR1 and CDR2: SEHNR, FQNEAQ (reference sequence). The CDR3 consists of 12 residues. Trimming removed 6 bases at V and 0 bases at J, with 3 bases between. The CDR3 region has the DNA TGTGCCAGCAGTTATAGCAATCAGCCCCAGCATTTT. Residues: CASSYSNQPQHF.

V usage is TRBV9 and J usage is TRBJ1-4, with TRBD1 matching over 8 bases. Unmatched junction bases numbered 3, after V lost 1 base and J lost 7 bases. Germline V gene lookup returns CDR1 SGDLS and CDR2 YYNGEE. The CDR3 has 14 residues. The CDR3 bases are TGTGCCAGCAGCGTACAGGGGGCTGGTGAAAAACTGTTTTTT. Translation: CASSVQGAGEKLFF.

This clone was counted once. The chain employs TRBV19 and TRBJ2-7; possibly TRBD2 for D (6 bases). Germline values: CDR1 LNHDA, CDR2 SQIVND (reference sequence). CDR3 length equals 15 residues. The V end was cut by 3 bases, the J end by 7 bases, with 19 bases between. The CDR3 DNA is TGTGCCAGTAGTATTTTATCGGTCGGGAGCGATGAGCAGTACTTC. This encodes CASSILSVGSDEQYF.

The genes are TRBV28 and TRBJ2-7, with 8 bases identical to TRBD1. The CDR3 extends over 14 amino acids. Germline V gene lookup returns CDR1 MDHEN and CDR2 SYDVKM. The V gene end was trimmed by 3 bases and the J gene end by 3 bases; junction bases not matched to a gene: 4. CDR3 protein: CASSFAGQGYEQYF. As DNA, the CDR3 is TGTGCCAGCAGTTTCGCCGGACAGGGCTACGAGCAGTACTTC.

V is TRBV27 and J is TRBJ2-1, with 7 bases identical to TRBD1. Per germline, CDR1 MNHEY and CDR2 SMNVEV (reference sequence). This CDR3 has 15 residues. The V and J ends lost 2 bases and 8 bases, in that order; junction bases with no gene match: 9. CDR3 loop: CASSLRGGGVDEQFF. CDR3 DNA sequence: TGTGCCAGCAGTTTACGAGGGGGCGGAGTGGATGAGCAGTTCTTC.